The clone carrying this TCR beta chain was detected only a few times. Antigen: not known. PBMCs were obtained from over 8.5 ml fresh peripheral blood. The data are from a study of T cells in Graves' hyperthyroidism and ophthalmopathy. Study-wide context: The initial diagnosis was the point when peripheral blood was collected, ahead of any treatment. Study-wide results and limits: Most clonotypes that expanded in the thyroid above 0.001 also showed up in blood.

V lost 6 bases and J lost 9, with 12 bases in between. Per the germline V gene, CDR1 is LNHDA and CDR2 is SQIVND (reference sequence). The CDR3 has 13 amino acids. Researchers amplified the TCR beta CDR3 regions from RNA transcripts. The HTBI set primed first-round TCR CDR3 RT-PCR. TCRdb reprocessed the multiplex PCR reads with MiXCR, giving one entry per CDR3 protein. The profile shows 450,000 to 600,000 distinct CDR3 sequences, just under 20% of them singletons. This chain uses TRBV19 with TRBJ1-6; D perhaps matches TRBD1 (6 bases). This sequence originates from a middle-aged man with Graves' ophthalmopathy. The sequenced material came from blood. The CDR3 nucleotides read TGTGCCAGTAGGAGGGCACAGGGTTCACCCCTCCACTTT. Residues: CASRRAQGSPLHF.